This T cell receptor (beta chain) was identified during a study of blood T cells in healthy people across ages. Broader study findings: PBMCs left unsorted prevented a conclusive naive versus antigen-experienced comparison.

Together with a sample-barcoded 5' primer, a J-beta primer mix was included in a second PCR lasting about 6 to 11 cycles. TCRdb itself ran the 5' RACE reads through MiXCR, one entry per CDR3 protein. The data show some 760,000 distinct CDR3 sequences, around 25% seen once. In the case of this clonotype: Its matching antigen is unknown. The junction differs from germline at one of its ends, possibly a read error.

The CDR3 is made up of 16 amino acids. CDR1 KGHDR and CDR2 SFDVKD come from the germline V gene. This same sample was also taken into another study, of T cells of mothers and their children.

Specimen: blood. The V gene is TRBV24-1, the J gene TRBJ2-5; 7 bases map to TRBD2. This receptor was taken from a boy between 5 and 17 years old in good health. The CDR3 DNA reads TGTGCCGCCAGTGATTTGGGCGGGGGTCGCCAAGAGACCCAGTACTTC. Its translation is CAASDLGGGRQETQYF.